This T cell receptor (beta chain) was observed in a study of OX40 agonist ivuxolimab in advanced cancers. This clone showed up just once. TCRdb's table, derived via immunoSEQ multiplex PCR, lists solely in-frame clones and lacks some. The sample lists approximately 59,000 clones, over 70% occurring once. The sample was CD4+ or CD8+ T cells sorted from blood, taken in a trial of the OX40 agonist ivuxolimab. The clonotype was recovered from an adult with an advanced solid tumor such as melanoma, head and neck, liver or kidney cancer.

The CDR3 spells CASKPYGQGVHPFF. The CDR3 nucleotides read TGTGCCAGTAAACCGTATGGACAGGGTGTTCATCCTTTCTTT. This sequence joins TRBV19 and TRBJ1-1; 8 positions match TRBD1. Germline CDR1 is LNHDA and CDR2 is SQIVND (reference sequence). The V segment lost 7 bases and the J segment 12 bases; nucleotides outside the gene matches: 16. The CDR3 consists of 14 residues.